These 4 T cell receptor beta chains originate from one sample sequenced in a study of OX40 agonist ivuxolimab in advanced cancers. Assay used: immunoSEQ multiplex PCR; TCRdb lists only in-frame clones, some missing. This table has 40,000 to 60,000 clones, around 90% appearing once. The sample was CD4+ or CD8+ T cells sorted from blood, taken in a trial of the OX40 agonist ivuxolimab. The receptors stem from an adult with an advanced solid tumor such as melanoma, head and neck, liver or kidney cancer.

The CDR3 nucleotides are TGTGCCAGCAGCACACAGTTTAACACTGAAGCTTTCTTT. It codes for CASSTQFNTEAFF. V and J are TRBV7-2 and TRBJ1-1; D is uncertain. V lost 5 bases, J lost 2 bases, and 9 bases lay in between. This CDR3 contains 13 residues. CDR1 SGHTA and CDR2 FQGNSA come from the germline V gene.

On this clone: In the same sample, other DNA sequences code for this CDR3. The CDR3 DNA reads as TGTGCCAGCAGTTTATTAGGCTACGAGCAGTACTTC. This encodes CASSLLGYEQYF. The J gene is TRBJ2-7, the V gene TRBV28; D remains unclear. Germline V gene data show CDR1 as MDHEN and CDR2 as SYDVKM. V was pared by 1 base and J by 3 bases, with 4 bases between. This CDR3 has 12 residues.

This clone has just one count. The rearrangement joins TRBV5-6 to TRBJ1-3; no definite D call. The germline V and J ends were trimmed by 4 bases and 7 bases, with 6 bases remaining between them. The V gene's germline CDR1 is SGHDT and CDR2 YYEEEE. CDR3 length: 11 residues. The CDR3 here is CASSTRNTIYF. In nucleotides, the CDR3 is TGTGCCAGCAGCACCAGGAACACCATATATTTT. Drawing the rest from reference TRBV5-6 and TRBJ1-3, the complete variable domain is DAGVTQSPTHLIKTRGQQVTLRCSPKSGHDTVSWYQQALGQGPQFIFQYYEEEERQRGNFPDRFSGHQFPNYSSELNVNALLLGDSALYLCASSTRNTIYFGEGSWLTVV.

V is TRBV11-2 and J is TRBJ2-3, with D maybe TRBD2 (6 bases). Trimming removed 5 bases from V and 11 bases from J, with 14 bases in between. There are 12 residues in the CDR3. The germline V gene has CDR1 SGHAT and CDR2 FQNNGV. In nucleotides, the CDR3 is TGTGCCAGCAGCCGGGGGAGGTTTGAGCAGTATTTT. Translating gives CASSRGRFEQYF. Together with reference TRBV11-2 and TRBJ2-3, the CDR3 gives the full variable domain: EAGVAQSPRYKIIEKRQSVAFWCNPISGHATLYWYQQILGQGPKLLIQFQNNGVVDDSQLPKDRFSAERLKGVDSTLKIQPAKLEDSAVYLCASSRGRFEQYFGPGTRLTVL.